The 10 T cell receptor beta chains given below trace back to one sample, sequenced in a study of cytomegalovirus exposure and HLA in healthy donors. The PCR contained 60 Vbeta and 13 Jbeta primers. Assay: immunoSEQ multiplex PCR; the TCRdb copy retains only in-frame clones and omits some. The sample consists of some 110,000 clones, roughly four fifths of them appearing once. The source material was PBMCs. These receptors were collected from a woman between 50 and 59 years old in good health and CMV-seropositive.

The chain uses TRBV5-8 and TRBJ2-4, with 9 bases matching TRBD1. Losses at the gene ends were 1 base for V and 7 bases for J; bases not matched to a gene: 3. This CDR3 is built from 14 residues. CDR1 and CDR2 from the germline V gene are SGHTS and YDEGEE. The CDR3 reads CASSLNRGLNIQYF. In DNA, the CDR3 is TGTGCCAGCAGCTTGAACAGGGGGCTTAACATTCAGTACTTC.

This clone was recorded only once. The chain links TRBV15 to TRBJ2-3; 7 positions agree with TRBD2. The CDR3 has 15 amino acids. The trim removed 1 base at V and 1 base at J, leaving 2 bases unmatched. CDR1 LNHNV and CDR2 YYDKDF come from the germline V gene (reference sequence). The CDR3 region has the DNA TGTGCCACCAGCAGAGGGGAGGGAGGCACAGATACGCAGTATTTT. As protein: CATSRGEGGTDTQYF.

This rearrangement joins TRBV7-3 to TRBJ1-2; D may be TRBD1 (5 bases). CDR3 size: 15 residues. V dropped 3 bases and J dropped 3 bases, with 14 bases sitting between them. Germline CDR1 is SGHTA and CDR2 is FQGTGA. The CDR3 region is CASSLSGPWDYGYTF. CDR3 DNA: TGTGCCAGCAGCTTGTCAGGGCCTTGGGACTATGGCTACACCTTC. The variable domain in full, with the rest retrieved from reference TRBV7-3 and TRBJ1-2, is GAGVSQTPSNKVTEKGKYVELRCDPISGHTALYWYRQSLGQGPEFLIYFQGTGAADDSGLPNDRFFAVRPEGSVSTLKIQRTERGDSAVYLCASSLSGPWDYGYTFGSGTRLTVV.

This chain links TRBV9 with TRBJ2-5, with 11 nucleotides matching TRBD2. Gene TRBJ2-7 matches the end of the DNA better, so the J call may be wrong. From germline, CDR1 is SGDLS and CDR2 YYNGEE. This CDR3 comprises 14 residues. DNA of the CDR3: TGTGCCAGCAGCCCCCAACTAGCGGGGGACGAGCAGTACTTC. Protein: CASSPQLAGDEQYF.

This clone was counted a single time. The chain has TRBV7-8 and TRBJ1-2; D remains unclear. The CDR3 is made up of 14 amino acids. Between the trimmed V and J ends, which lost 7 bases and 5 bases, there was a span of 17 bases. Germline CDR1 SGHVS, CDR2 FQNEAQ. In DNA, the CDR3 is TGTGCCAGCACCCCGAGGGCCTCCCCTTATGGCTACACCTTC. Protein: CASTPRASPYGYTF.

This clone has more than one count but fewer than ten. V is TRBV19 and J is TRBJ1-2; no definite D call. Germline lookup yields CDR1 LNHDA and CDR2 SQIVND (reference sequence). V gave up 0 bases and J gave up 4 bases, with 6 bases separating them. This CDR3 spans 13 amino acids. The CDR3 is CASSIDPSYGYTF. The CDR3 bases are TGTGCCAGTAGTATAGACCCATCCTATGGCTACACCTTC.

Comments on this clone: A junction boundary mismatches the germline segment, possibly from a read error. The CDR3 DNA follows: TGTTCCAGCAGCCCGCTGACAGGGGACGGTAATTCACCCCTCCACTTT. This translates into CSSSPLTGDGNSPLHF. The J gene is TRBJ1-6, the V gene TRBV7-9; 8 bases line up with TRBD1. CDR1 and CDR2 (germline): SEHNR, FQNEAQ (reference sequence). This CDR3 has 16 residues. Based on the CDR3 plus reference TRBV7-9 and TRBJ1-6, the full variable domain is DTGVSQNPRHKITKRGQNVTFRCDPISEHNRLYWYRQTLGQGPEFLTYFQNEAQLEKSRLLSDRFSAERPKGSFSTLEIQRTEQGDSAMYLCSSSPLTGDGNSPLHFGNGTRLTVT.

CDR3 DNA: TGTGCCAGCAGCTCACCTGGCGGGGGGGCTTCGATGGAGACCCAGTACTTC. Translating it yields CASSSPGGGASMETQYF. This chain connects TRBV7-9 to TRBJ2-5; TRBD2 matches at 9 bases. The CDR3 loop spans 17 amino acids. The ends lost 4 bases at V and 5 bases at J; junction bases unmatched: 14. The germline CDR1 and CDR2 sequences are SEHNR and FQNEAQ (reference sequence). Complete variable domain (other parts from reference TRBV7-9 and TRBJ2-5): DTGVSQNPRHKITKRGQNVTFRCDPISEHNRLYWYRQTLGQGPEFLTYFQNEAQLEKSRLLSDRFSAERPKGSFSTLEIQRTEQGDSAMYLCASSSPGGGASMETQYFGPGTRLLVL.

The CDR3 sequence is CASSIYRAPNSPLHF. For the CDR3, the DNA is TGTGCCAGCAGTATATACAGGGCCCCTAATTCACCCCTCCACTTT. The rearrangement links TRBV6-5 to TRBJ1-6, with a weak D call TRBD1 (6 bases). V was shortened by 5 bases and J by 6 bases, with 14 bases between the two germline ends. Germline loops: CDR1 MNHEY, CDR2 SVGAGI. This CDR3 spans 15 amino acids.

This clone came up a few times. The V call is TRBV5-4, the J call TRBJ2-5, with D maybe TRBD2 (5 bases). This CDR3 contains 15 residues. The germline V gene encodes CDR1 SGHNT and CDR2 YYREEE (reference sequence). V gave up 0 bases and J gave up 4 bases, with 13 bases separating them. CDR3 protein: CASSLVGGRRETQYF. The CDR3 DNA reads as TGTGCCAGCAGCTTGGTGGGCGGGCGCAGAGAGACCCAGTACTTC.